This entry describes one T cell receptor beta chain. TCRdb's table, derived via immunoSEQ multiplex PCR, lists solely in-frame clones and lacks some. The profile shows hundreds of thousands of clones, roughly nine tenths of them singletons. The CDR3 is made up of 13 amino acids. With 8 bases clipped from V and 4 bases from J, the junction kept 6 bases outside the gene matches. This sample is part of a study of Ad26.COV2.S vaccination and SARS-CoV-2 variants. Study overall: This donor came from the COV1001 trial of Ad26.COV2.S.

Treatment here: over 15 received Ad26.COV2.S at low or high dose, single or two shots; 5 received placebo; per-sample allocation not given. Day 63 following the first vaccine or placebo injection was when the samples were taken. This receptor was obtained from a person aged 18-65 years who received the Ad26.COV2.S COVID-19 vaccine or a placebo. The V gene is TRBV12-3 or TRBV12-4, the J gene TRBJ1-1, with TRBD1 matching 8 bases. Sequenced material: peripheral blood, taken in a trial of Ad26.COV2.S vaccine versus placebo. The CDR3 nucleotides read TGTGCCAGCCTTACTACAGGGGGCACTGAAGCTTTCTTT. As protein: CASLTTGGTEAFF.